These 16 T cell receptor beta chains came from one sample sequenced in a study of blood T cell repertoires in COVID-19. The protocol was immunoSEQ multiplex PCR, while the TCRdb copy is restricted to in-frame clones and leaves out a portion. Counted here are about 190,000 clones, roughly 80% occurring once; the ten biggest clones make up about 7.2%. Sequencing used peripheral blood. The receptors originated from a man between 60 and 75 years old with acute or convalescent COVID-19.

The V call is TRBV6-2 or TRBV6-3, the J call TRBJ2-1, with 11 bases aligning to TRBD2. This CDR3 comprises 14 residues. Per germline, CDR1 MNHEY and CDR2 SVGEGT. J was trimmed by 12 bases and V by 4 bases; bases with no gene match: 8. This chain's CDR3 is CASSLTSGSSWQFF. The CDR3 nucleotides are TGTGCCAGCAGTTTAACTAGCGGGAGCTCTTGGCAGTTCTTC.

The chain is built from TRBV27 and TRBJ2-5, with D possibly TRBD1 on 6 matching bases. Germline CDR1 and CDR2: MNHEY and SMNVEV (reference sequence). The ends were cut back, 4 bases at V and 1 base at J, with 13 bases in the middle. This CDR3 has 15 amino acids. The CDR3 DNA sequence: TGTGCCAGCAGTTCGACAGGTTATACCCAAGAGACCCAGTACTTC. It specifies CASSSTGYTQETQYF.

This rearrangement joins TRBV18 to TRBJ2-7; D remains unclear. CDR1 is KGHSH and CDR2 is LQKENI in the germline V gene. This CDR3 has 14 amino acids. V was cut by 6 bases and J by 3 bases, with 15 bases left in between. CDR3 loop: CASSPITEFYEQYF. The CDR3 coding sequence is TGTGCCAGCTCTCCCATTACTGAGTTCTACGAGCAGTACTTC.

The CDR3 DNA reads TGTGCCTGGAGTGTACAGGGATTGACTGAAGCTTTCTTT. This encodes CAWSVQGLTEAFF. This chain joins TRBV30 and TRBJ1-1; weak D call: TRBD1 (6 bases). The germline V gene has CDR1 GTSNPN and CDR2 SVGIG (reference sequence). The CDR3 extends over 13 amino acids. The germline V and J ends were trimmed by 0 bases and 5 bases, with 10 bases remaining between them.

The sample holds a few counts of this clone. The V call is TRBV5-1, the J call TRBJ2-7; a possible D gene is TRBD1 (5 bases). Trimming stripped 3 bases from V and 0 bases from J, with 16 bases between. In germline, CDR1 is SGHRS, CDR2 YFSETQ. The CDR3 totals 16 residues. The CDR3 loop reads CASSSLLGRASYEQYF. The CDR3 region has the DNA TGCGCCAGCAGCTCCCTTTTAGGCAGGGCCTCCTACGAGCAGTACTTC.

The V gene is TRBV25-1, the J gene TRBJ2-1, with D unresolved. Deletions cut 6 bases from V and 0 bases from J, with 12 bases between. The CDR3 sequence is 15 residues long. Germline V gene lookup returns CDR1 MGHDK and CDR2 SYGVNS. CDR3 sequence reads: CASSPTWSSYNEQFF. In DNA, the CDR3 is TGTGCCAGCAGCCCGACTTGGAGCTCCTACAATGAGCAGTTCTTC.

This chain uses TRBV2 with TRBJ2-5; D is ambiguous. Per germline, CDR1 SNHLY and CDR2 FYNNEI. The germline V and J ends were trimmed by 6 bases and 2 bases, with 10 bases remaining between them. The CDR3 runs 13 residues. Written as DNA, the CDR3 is TGTGCCAGCAGGTTGACACGGCAAGAGACCCAGTACTTC. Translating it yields CASRLTRQETQYF. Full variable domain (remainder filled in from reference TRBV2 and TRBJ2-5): EPEVTQTPSHQVTQMGQEVILRCVPISNHLYFYWYRQILGQKVEFLVSFYNNEISEKSEIFDDQFSVERPDGSNFTLKIRSTKLEDSAMYFCASRLTRQETQYFGPGTRLLVL.

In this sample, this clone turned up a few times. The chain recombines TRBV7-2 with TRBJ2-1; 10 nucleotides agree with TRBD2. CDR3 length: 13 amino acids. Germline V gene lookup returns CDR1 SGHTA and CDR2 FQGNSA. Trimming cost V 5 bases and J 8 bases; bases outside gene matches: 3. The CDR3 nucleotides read TGTGCCAGCAGCCACGGACTAGCGGATGAGCAGTTCTTC. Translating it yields CASSHGLADEQFF.

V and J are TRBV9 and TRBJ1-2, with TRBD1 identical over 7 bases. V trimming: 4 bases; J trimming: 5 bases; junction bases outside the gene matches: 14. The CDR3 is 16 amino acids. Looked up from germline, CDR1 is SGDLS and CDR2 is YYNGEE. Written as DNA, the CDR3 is TGTGCCAGCAGCCCCATAATAGGGACAGCCGCATATGGCTACACCTTC. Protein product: CASSPIIGTAAYGYTF. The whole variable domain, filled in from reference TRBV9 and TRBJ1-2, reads DSGVTQTPKHLITATGQRVTLRCSPRSGDLSVYWYQQSLDQGLQFLIQYYNGEERAKGNILERFSAQQFPDLHSELNLSSLELGDSALYFCASSPIIGTAAYGYTFGSGTRLTVV.

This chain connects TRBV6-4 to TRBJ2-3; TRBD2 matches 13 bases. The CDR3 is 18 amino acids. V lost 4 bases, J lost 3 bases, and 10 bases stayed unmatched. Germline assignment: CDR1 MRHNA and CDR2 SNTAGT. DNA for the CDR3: TGTGCCAGCAGTGGAACTAGCGGGAGGGGCCTTATTACAGATACGCAGTATTTT. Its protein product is CASSGTSGRGLITDTQYF.

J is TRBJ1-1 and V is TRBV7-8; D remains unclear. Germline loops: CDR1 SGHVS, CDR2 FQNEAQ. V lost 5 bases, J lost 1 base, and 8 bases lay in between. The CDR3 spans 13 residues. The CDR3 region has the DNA TGTGCCAGCAGCCTCACACCGAACACTGAAGCTTTCTTT. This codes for CASSLTPNTEAFF.

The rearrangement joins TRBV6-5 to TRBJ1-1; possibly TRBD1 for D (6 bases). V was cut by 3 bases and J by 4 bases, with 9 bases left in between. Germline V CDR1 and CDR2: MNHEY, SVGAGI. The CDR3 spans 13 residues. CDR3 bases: TGTGCCAGCAGTTATACAGGGCGCACTGAAGCTTTCTTT. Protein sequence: CASSYTGRTEAFF.

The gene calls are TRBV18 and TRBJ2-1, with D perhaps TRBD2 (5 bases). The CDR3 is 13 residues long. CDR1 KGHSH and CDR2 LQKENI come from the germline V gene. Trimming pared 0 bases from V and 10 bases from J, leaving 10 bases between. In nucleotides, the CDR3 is TGTGCCAGCTCACCACCGGGGAGAGGCGAGCAGTTCTTC. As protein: CASSPPGRGEQFF.

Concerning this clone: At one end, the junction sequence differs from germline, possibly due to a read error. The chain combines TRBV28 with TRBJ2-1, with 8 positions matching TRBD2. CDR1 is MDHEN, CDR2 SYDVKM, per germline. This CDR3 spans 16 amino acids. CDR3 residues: CASSLLRLAPYNEQFF. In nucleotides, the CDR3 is TGTGCCAGCAGCTTATTACGACTAGCGCCTTACAATGAGCAGTTCTTC.

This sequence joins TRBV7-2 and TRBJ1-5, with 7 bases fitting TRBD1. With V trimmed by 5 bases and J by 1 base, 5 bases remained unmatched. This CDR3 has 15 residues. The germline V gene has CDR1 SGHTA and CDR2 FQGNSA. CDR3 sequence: CASSPGTASNQPQHF. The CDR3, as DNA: TGTGCCAGCAGCCCCGGGACAGCGAGCAATCAGCCCCAGCATTTT.

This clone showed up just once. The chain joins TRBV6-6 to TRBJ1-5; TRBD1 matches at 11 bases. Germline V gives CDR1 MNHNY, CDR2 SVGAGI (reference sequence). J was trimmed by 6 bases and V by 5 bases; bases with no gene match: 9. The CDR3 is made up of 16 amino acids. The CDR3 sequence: CASSPGDRGMGQPQHF. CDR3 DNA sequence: TGTGCCAGCAGTCCTGGGGACAGGGGGATGGGTCAGCCCCAGCATTTT.